These T cell receptor beta chains were read from a single sample in a study of blood T cell repertoires in COVID-19. The method was immunoSEQ multiplex PCR; TCRdb's version includes in-frame clones alone and lacks a portion of them. The top ten clones hold around 1.8% of a sample with hundreds of thousands of clones, 85% to 90% of them seen once. Sequenced: PBMCs or T cells enriched from blood (not recorded which). These receptors came from a man in his forties who had recovered from COVID-19. Each CDR3 is given with its conserved first and last residue. The order of the fields is V gene, CDR3 protein.

TRBV7-6	CASSLVPGFMNTEAFF
TRBV5-1	CASSLVGGAVDTQYF
TRBV7-9	CASSRGPSGVKETQYF
TRBV7-2	CASSRELAGGREQYF
TRBV7-2	CASSLAVTWYGYTF
TRBV6-5	CASSRGRVNEKLFF
TRBV6-1	CASSAGQGIYNSPLHF
TRBV6-5	CASSYDSNYGYTF
TRBV28	CASSPPGHAYEQYF
TRBV18	CASSGQDYGYTF
TRBV7-2	CASSLAIRRAGGRSYNEQFF
TRBV15	CATSRELTGLSTEAFF
TRBV29-1	CSVRTGGHNEQFF
TRBV6-5	CASSYWAGDNSPLHF
TRBV12-5	CASGLALELGTAYEQYF
TRBV7-2	CASSLVAEINQPQHF
TRBV3-1/TRBV3-2	CASSQDSGPTGELFF
TRBV6-2/TRBV6-3	CASSYSGQTPLHF
TRBV7-8	CASSQIPSGNAGELFF
TRBV23-1	CASSHKIQGPVCYEQYF
TRBV20-1	CSASSGLHSYEQYF
TRBV19	CASSSFGPSTDTQYF
TRBV27	CASSLWAGGDSPLHF
TRBV9	CASSVVTSGRSTDTQYF
TRBV6-5	CASSYQREIYEQYF
TRBV7-6	CASSLVAGENSPLHF
TRBV6-4	CASSDSRGGAEEQFF
TRBV6-5	CASRPAGYQETQYF
TRBV2	CASVESHILTDTQYF
TRBV30	CARTTGGPLLGNTIYF
TRBV7-6	CATRGEAAPWEKLFF
TRBV7-2	CASSSGTAYYGYTF
TRBV14	CASKDRGDGYTF
TRBV12-3/TRBV12-4	CASSFLRGGELFF
TRBV6-1	CASSEAGTGDHNEQFF
TRBV5-1	CASSFSGIGTEAFF
TRBV4-1	CASSHEHPSAQYF
TRBV5-5	CASSPHTGGPGNTIYF
TRBV5-1	CASSPVYFSSYNEQFF
TRBV7-2	CASSPRPTGSNTEAFF
TRBV11-3	CASSLGGMYNEQFF
TRBV27	CASSSLTGEGYGGYTF
TRBV6-5	CASSYSASSYNSPLHF
TRBV7-9	CASSLAAVNEQFF
TRBV2	CASSYDGGGTGELFF
TRBV10-3	CAISERAGGSTDTQYF
TRBV27	CASRPGAAGGSYEQYF
TRBV5-1	CASGEHGELFF